This TCR beta chain is drawn from a study of blood T cell repertoires in COVID-19. The CDR3 extends over 15 amino acids. V was pared by 6 bases and J by 0 bases, with 8 bases of the junction left unmatched. Germline V lookup: CDR1 MNHEY, CDR2 SVGEGT. Original analysis: Amplification with reference gene primers provided the estimates of nucleated cell counts. Some clones are missing from TCRdb's copy, which holds only in-frame ones; the method was immunoSEQ multiplex PCR. From that table come the V and J calls and clone size; the DNA was used to work out D and trimming. Among about 110,000 clones listed, around 80% were seen once.

The gene calls are TRBV6-2 or TRBV6-3 and TRBJ2-7, with 7 bases lining up with TRBD1. Source material: peripheral blood. The clonotype comes from a human donor in a cohort sampled during active or convalescent COVID-19. The CDR3 region has the DNA TGTGCCAGCAGCCTCGAGGGACAGCGCTCCTACGAGCAGTACTTC. Translating gives CASSLEGQRSYEQYF.